This T cell receptor (beta chain) was observed in a study of cytomegalovirus exposure and HLA in healthy donors. Across the whole study: In terms of ancestry, the Caucasian-associated cluster contained about four fifths of the 350 to 450 genotyped donors. Study-level points and caveats: Later analysis placed DRB1 highest and HLA-C lowest in TCR association rates, which differed by HLA locus. Listed as cytomegalovirus-associated were over 150 TCR beta chains.

In this sample, this clone turned up a few times. Its matching antigen is unknown. PCR used 60 Vbeta primers and 13 Jbeta primers. The table came from immunoSEQ multiplex PCR; TCRdb's copy has only in-frame clones and leaves some out. The data contain about 92,000 clones, over 55% of them seen just once; the ten biggest clones take up more than 15%. The germline gives CDR1 SGDLS, CDR2 YYNGEE. V lost 0 bases to trimming and J lost 4 bases, with 10 bases between them. The CDR3 has 15 residues. Input material: PBMCs. The rearrangement joins TRBV9 to TRBJ2-2; no reliable D call. The receptor comes from a woman aged 18-29 years in good health and CMV-seropositive. This CDR3 reads CASSVVPSGTGELFF. The DNA of the CDR3 is TGTGCCAGCAGCGTAGTTCCGTCCGGCACCGGGGAGCTGTTTTTT.